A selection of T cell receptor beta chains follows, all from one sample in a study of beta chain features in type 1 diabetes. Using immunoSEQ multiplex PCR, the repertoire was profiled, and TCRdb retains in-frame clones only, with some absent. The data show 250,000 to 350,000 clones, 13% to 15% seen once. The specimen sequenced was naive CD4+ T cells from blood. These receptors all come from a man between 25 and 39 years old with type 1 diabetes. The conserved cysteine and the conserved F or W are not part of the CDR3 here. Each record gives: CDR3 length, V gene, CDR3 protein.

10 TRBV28 ASSFRPYEQY
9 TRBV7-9 ASNRDSEAF
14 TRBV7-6 ASSLAPRVRDQPQH
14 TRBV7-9 ASTKSSRGLYNEQF
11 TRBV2 ATSQERTDTQY
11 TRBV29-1 SVVSGAYNEQF
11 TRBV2 ASGTEGTDTQY
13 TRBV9 ASSVAGDSYNEQF
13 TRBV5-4 ASSLSSGGEYEQY
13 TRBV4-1 ASSQAGTNNQPQH
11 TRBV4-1 ASSQEHTDTQY
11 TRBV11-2 ASSLVQGGELF
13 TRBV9 ASGGSGSSYNEQF
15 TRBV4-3 ASSQDPGGRGQETQY
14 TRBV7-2 ASSLDRDRTYQPQH
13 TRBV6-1 ASLRQGAAVDGYT
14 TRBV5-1 ASSLGGTGTAYEQY
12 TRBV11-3 ASSGGRYTGELF
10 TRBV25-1 ASSPGAEKLF
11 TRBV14 ASSPQRGTEAF
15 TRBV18 ASSPPSLGGGNEKLF
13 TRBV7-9 ASSQGLGSYNEQF
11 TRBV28 ASTFGGNQPQH
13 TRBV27 ASRTGVTSYNEQF
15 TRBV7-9 ASSLEEGPPGGKPQH
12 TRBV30 AWSVGQVNQPQH
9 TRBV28 ASSLKRAVN
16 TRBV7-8 ASSLVLRTGVGADTQY
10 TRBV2 ASSEGAPEQY
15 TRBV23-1 ASSQWPPGRVHNEQF
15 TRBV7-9 ASSLFGRLGLYNEQF
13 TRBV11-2 ASSLSTSGKETQY
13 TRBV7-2 ASSLRTSGNHEQY
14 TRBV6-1 ASSEYVGTISGGYT
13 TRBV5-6 ASSFGLAGVETQY
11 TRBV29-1 SVSSGSTDTQY
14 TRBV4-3 ASSQGGQIAGNTIY
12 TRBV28 ASSPGGSRNEQF
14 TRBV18 ASSPKSGTGPYEQY
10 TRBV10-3 AISPSQDEQY
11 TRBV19 ATSTGAQETQY
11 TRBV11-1 ASSPGLAREQF
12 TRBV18 ASSPPGAKDEQY
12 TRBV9 ASSDPRRTGELF
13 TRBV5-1 ASSFGQGSYNEQF
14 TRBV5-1 ASSTQGAHIQETQY
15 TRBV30 AWSVGHTSGGNHEQY
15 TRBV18 ASSPMITSGRKETQY
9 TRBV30 AWSPQETQY
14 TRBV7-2 ASSPQPPGAGETQY
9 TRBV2 ASSREGAQH
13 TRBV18 ASSPGTASNQPQH
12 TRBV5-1 ASSSGTSGIEQY
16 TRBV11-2 ASSLVPGTGSSYNEQF
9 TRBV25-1 ASSGYNEQF